This entry concerns a single TCR beta chain. Its antigen is currently not known. Within one base of it there is no much larger clone, and no base qualities were kept. The data originate from a study of blood T cell repertoires in COVID-19 (TCRdb year 2020). For the wider study: Samples from collaborators originated in the United States, Italy and Spain and spanned both the acute and convalescent phases of COVID-19. Where available, HLA class I and class II types were taken from metadata supplied by the sample provider and were not determined by assay-based typing. The repertoires were released in a freely available public database intended as a resource for research on the immune response to SARS-CoV-2. The prospective study material was composed of cDNA or gDNA derived from T cells, B-cell-depleted T cells, or PBMCs. Deeply sampled blood TCRbeta repertoires from subjects exposed to, actively infected with, or recovered from COVID-19 were included in the dataset. Samples came from the ongoing ImmuneRACE study (first 160 participants) plus 1,254 subjects from 6 global collaborators. The sample metadata nearly always contained a de-identified subject ID, COVID-19 status, age in years and sex. Results the study describes overall, beyond this receptor: The quantity of clinical and demographic metadata differed by source and by participant and was supplied without curation.

CDR1 and CDR2, per the germline V gene, are MDHEN and SYDVKM. From its cysteine to its phenylalanine, the CDR3 spans 11 amino acids. CDR3 DNA is the only sequence kept; it has 33 bases, read in frame from the first base. V is reduced by 10 bases and J by 2 bases, leaving a spacing of 9 bases between them. Whole blood was collected in K2EDTA tubes by collaborating institutions according to the institutions' own protocols. For TCRbeta analysis, collaborators shipped samples in one of three forms: frozen whole blood, isolated PBMCs, or DNA extracted from either of those sample types. TCRbeta CDR3 regions were amplified from genomic DNA using the immunoSEQ Assay, a bias-controlled multiplex PCR. On the authors' methods: Nucleated cell counts per sample were estimated from amplification of reference gene primers within the assay. Sequence reads were collapsed and filtered to measure the absolute abundance of every unique TCRbeta CDR3 rearrangement. For each sample, productive Simpson clonality was calculated as the square root of Simpson's diversity index over productive rearrangements. In TCRdb, the immuneACCESS table is reduced to in-frame sequences with V and J assigned. These tables do not hold every clone; where another copy was compared, an unresolved V gene accounts for under half, and the others remain unexplained. The DNA gave D and trimming, while V, J and clone size come from that table. The sample table holds some 150,000 clones, of which 65% to 90% were seen once. Of the sample, almost 10% falls within the top ten clones.

Rearrangement joined TRBV28 to TRBJ2-7; no D gene is confidently identified. This receptor was obtained from a woman in her fifties or sixties with acute or convalescent COVID-19. Sequenced: peripheral blood. Here the CDR3 is given as CATTTAYEQYF. The nucleotide sequence reads TGTGCCACAACAACCGCCTACGAGCAGTACTTC.